The T cell receptor beta chain described here comes from a study of blood T cell repertoires in COVID-19. The data were produced by immunoSEQ multiplex PCR, yet TCRdb's version contains in-frame clones alone and is incomplete. The sample has around 250,000 clones; about 90% are singletons. CDR1 and CDR2 from the germline V gene are MGHRA and YSYEKL. The CDR3 runs to 16 residues. V lost 0 bases, J lost 2 bases, and 3 bases stayed unmatched. The sample was PBMCs or T cells enriched from blood (not recorded which). The origin of this receptor is a human donor in a cohort exposed to, infected with or recovered from COVID-19 (not recorded which). The donor label of this sample is uncertain. The chain uses TRBV4-1 and TRBJ2-5; 10 bases line up with TRBD2. The CDR3 reads CASSQDGAGGQETQYF. The CDR3 region has the DNA TGCGCCAGCAGCCAAGATGGAGCGGGGGGGCAAGAGACCCAGTACTTC.